Described below is a single TCR beta chain sequence and its context. Its specificity is not known. TRB rearrangements spanning V, D and J were amplified using mixed TRB-A/B primers. Each CDR3 protein is one row after TCRdb ran MiXCR on the multiplex PCR reads. The table shows around 4,000 distinct CDR3 sequences, with around 28% occurring only once. CDR1 and CDR2 (germline): SGHDN, FVKESK. The CDR3 totals 15 residues. J gave up 0 bases and V 3 bases, and 2 bases lay outside the gene matches. The template was genomic DNA from peripheral blood, not RNA. The data were taken from a study of T cell repertoires in aging, cancer and after chemotherapy. Study information: Pre- and post-chemotherapy samples were paired from glioblastoma patients treated with temozolomide-based therapy.

Overall study results and limits: In cancer patients, declining TCR diversity with age involved lost richness and lost evenness.

This sequence was found in a human donor with a solid tumor. The gene calls are TRBV14 and TRBJ2-1; 7 nucleotides line up with TRBD2. Sample: blood. CDR3 region: CASSQGGSSYNEQFF. As DNA, the CDR3 is TGTGCCAGCAGCCAGGGCGGGAGCTCCTACAATGAGCAGTTCTTC. Supplemented by reference TRBV14 and TRBJ2-1, the full variable domain reads EAGVTQFPSHSVIEKGQTVTLRCDPISGHDNLYWYRRVMGKEIKFLLHFVKESKQDESGMPNNRFLAERTGGTYSTLKVQPAELEDSGVYFCASSQGGSSYNEQFFGPGTRLTVL.